This T cell receptor beta chain stems from a study of T-cell reconstitution after alpha-beta-depleted transplantation in children. Overall study results and limits: Reported findings indicate that, about two months after transplant, alpha-beta T cells came from several hundred expanded clones, which were derived from non-depleted graft cells. After one year, T-cell counts and TCRbeta diversity mostly came from new T cells.

This clonotype was counted a few times. The antigen remains undetermined. Unique molecular identifiers were incorporated when the TCRbeta library was constructed. Via MiXCR, TCRdb re-called the PCR reads, giving one row per CDR3 protein. The data hold some 840,000 distinct CDR3 sequences, with less than 20% observed a single time. The V and J ends lost 4 bases and 2 bases respectively, with 15 bases between them. The CDR3 spans 15 residues. Germline V gene data show CDR1 as SGHNT and CDR2 as YYREEE (reference sequence). The rearrangement links TRBV5-4 to TRBJ2-5; D gene ambiguous. This sequence originates from a male patient younger than 18 who had a stem cell transplant for acute lymphoblastic leukemia, so the T cells may come from the graft donor. The input for sequencing was PBMCs, mostly from graft donor cells, taken 360 days after TCRalphabeta/CD19-depleted stem cell transplant. The CDR3 DNA reads TGTGCCAGCAGCCCACGGCGGTATCTACAAGAGACCCAGTACTTC. The encoded protein is CASSPRRYLQETQYF.